Listed below are T cell receptor beta chains from one sample, sequenced in a study of lymphopenia after photon versus proton radiotherapy. Repertoires were generated with immunoSEQ multiplex PCR, while TCRdb's copy carries only in-frame clones and drops some. Seen here are some 7,000 clones, about 80% observed once, and the top ten hold 45% to 65%. This specimen was peripheral blood, taken from a patient treated with photon-based radiotherapy. All receptors come from a man aged 25-40 years with gastric cancer. Each CDR3 is given with its conserved first and last residue. The D gene is left open where the match is weak. Clone size is given for some rows only: seen once, a few or many times, or a class if the clone is expanded.

clone_size | j_call | d_call | v_call | cdr3_nt | cdr3_aa
NA | TRBJ1-2 | TRBD1 | TRBV7-6 | TGTGCCAGCAGCCCCGGGACAGGGGGAAACTATGGCTACACCTTC | CASSPGTGGNYGYTF
NA | TRBJ2-7 | TRBD2 | TRBV11-2 | TGTGCCAGCAGCTTAGCGGGAGGGGGAAGTACCTACGAGCAGTACTTC | CASSLAGGGSTYEQYF
NA | TRBJ1-2 | NA | TRBV19 | TGTGCCAGTCTGGATCCCGGGGGCTACACCTTC | CASLDPGGYTF
large | TRBJ1-2 | TRBD1 | TRBV28 | TGTGCCAGCAGTAGTGGGACAGGGAACTCCTATGGCTACACCTTC | CASSSGTGNSYGYTF
NA | TRBJ2-7 | NA | TRBV6-5 | TGTGCCAGCAGTTACTCCGGGACGGCCCACGAGCAGTACTTC | CASSYSGTAHEQYF
NA | TRBJ2-2 | TRBD1 | TRBV9 | TGTGCCAGCAGCGCGCGGGACAGGGGAGGCTTCGACACCGGGGAGCTGTTTTTT | CASSARDRGGFDTGELFF
NA | TRBJ1-6 | NA | TRBV2 | TGTGCCAGCAGTGACGGACGGAGCTCCTATAATTCACCCCTCCACTTT | CASSDGRSSYNSPLHF
NA | TRBJ2-7 | NA | TRBV2 | TGTGCCAGCGATAATGGCTTAGGCTACGAGCAGTACTTC | CASDNGLGYEQYF
NA | TRBJ2-5 | NA | TRBV5-6 | TGTGCCAGCAGCTCCCGGGACTCTGAGTACCAAGAGACCCAGTACTTC | CASSSRDSEYQETQYF
once | TRBJ2-7 | TRBD2 | TRBV4-3 | TGCGCCAGCAGCCAAGGACTAGCAGAACACTACGAGCAGTACTTC | CASSQGLAEHYEQYF
NA | TRBJ2-5 | NA | TRBV9 | TGTGCCAGCAGCGTAGAGGGGGTCACGGAGACCCAGTACTTC | CASSVEGVTETQYF
NA | TRBJ2-1 | TRBD2 | TRBV11-3 | TGTGCCAGCAGCTCCCGGCGGGAGGACTACAATGAGCAGTTCTTC | CASSSRREDYNEQFF
NA | TRBJ1-1 | NA | TRBV4-2 | TGTGCCAGCAGCGCCGGGACCGGGGTTGGGGCTGAAGCTTTCTTT | CASSAGTGVGAEAFF
NA | TRBJ2-1 | TRBD1 | TRBV15 | TGTGCCACCAGCAGAGCGGCAGGGGGCTACAATGAGCAGTTCTTC | CATSRAAGGYNEQFF
few | TRBJ2-3 | NA | TRBV29-1 | TGCAGCGTTGCGGCCTTCACAGATACGCAGTATTTT | CSVAAFTDTQYF
few | TRBJ1-2 | NA | TRBV4-2 | TGTGCCAGCAGCCCAGGACAAGAAGATAACTATGGCTACACCTTC | CASSPGQEDNYGYTF
NA | TRBJ2-1 | NA | TRBV19 | TGTGCCAGTAGTATCGGGCAGGGGGGATACAATGAGCAGTTCTTC | CASSIGQGGYNEQFF
NA | TRBJ2-7 | NA | TRBV29-1 | TGCAGCGTTAAGGGGGGATACGAGCAGTACTTC | CSVKGGYEQYF
few | TRBJ2-7 | TRBD2 | TRBV29-1 | TGCAGCGTAGCGGGAGGGCCGCCCTTAATGTACGAGCAGTACTTC | CSVAGGPPLMYEQYF
NA | TRBJ1-6 | NA | TRBV11-3 | TGTGCCAGCAGTTCCCTTTCCACTGACTCACCCCTCCACTTT | CASSSLSTDSPLHF
NA | TRBJ2-3 | NA | TRBV9 | TGTGCCAGCAGCGTAGCCCCCCCCGGGCAGGTATCTAGCACAGATACGCAGTATTTT | CASSVAPPGQVSSTDTQYF
NA | TRBJ2-5 | TRBD1 | TRBV9 | TGTGCCAGCAGCCCGCACCCAGGGGGAACTGGAGAGACCCAGTACTTC | CASSPHPGGTGETQYF
NA | TRBJ2-5 | NA | TRBV5-1 | TGCGCCAGCAGCACGACAGGGACTTTGAAAGAGACCCAGTACTTC | CASSTTGTLKETQYF
NA | TRBJ2-3 | NA | TRBV28 | TGTGCCAGCAGTCCCACGGCCCAGACGCAGTATTTT | CASSPTAQTQYF
NA | TRBJ2-2 | TRBD1 | TRBV18 | TGTGCCAGCTCACCGAGCGACAGGGCTCCGACGAACACCGGGGAGCTGTTTTTT | CASSPSDRAPTNTGELFF
NA | TRBJ2-5 | TRBD1 | TRBV6-1 | TGTGCCAGCAGTTCCGGACAGGTACAAGAGACCCAGTACTTC | CASSSGQVQETQYF
NA | TRBJ2-3 | NA | TRBV5-4 | TGTGCCAGCAGCTCAGATCGGGACCACACAGATACGCAGTATTTT | CASSSDRDHTDTQYF
NA | TRBJ2-3 | TRBD2 | TRBV5-5 | TGTGCCAGCAGCCCCAAAGTTAGCGGGTCGGGAAATACGCAGTATTTT | CASSPKVSGSGNTQYF
NA | TRBJ2-3 | NA | TRBV2 | TGTGCCAGCAGTGAGGAAGCCAGGCGCACAGATACGCAGTATTTT | CASSEEARRTDTQYF
few | TRBJ2-3 | NA | TRBV6-4 | TGTGCCAGCAGCCAGACAGGAGGGACCACAGATACGCAGTATTTT | CASSQTGGTTDTQYF
NA | TRBJ2-3 | NA | TRBV11-2 | TGTGCCAGCAGCTTAGGTCTTGGATCCAGAGCAGATACGCAGTATTTT | CASSLGLGSRADTQYF
NA | TRBJ2-7 | TRBD2 | TRBV2 | TGTGCCAGCAGAGGGACTAGCGGGGGGGGCGAGCAGTACTTC | CASRGTSGGGEQYF
NA | TRBJ2-6 | TRBD1 | TRBV6-4 | TGTGCCAGCAGTGGCTCCGGGACAGGGGGCTCTGGGGCCAACGTCCTGACTTTC | CASSGSGTGGSGANVLTF
NA | TRBJ2-3 | TRBD2 | TRBV27 | TGTGCCAGCAGTTTAAAAAAGGCTAGCGGGAGTTTTCTCCGCGATACGCAGTATTTT | CASSLKKASGSFLRDTQYF
NA | TRBJ2-7 | TRBD2 | TRBV2 | TGTGCCAGCAGTCCACTAGCGGGTGCGGTGTCCTACGAGCAGTACTTC | CASSPLAGAVSYEQYF
NA | TRBJ1-4 | NA | TRBV18 | TGTGCCAGCTCACCATCCATCGGGGGTGCTAATGAAAAACTGTTTTTT | CASSPSIGGANEKLFF
once | TRBJ1-2 | NA | TRBV6-5 | TGTGCCAGCAGGCGACAGCTCTGGGCTGGCTACACCTTC | CASRRQLWAGYTF
few | TRBJ2-1 | TRBD2 | TRBV28 | TGTGCCAGCAGTTCACTAGCGGGAGTTACCTACAATGAGCAGTTCTTC | CASSSLAGVTYNEQFF
NA | TRBJ2-3 | NA | TRBV11-3 | TGTGCCAGCACCCCACGGCTAGCAGATACGCAGTATTTT | CASTPRLADTQYF
NA | TRBJ2-7 | TRBD1 | TRBV7-2 | TGTGCCAGCAGCTCCGGGACAGGTCCCTACGAGCAGTACTTC | CASSSGTGPYEQYF
NA | TRBJ2-3 | NA | TRBV29-1 | TGCAGCGCCCAACTACAGGGAAACCCCACAGATACGCAGTATTTT | CSAQLQGNPTDTQYF
NA | TRBJ2-7 | TRBD1 | TRBV19 | TGTGCCAGTAGTATCGGGGGACAGGGTGAATACGAGCAGTACTTC | CASSIGGQGEYEQYF
NA | TRBJ2-1 | NA | TRBV5-6 | TGTGCCAGCAGCTTGGGGGGGCAGATAACCTACAATGAGCAGTTCTTC | CASSLGGQITYNEQFF
NA | TRBJ2-7 | NA | TRBV15 | TGTGCCACCAGCAGTTTTTCGAAAGGGGGTGCCACCTTCGAGCAGTACTTC | CATSSFSKGGATFEQYF